This TCR beta chain is drawn from a study of blood T cells in healthy people across ages. This clonotype was detected many times. Its antigen is not identified. PCR was performed a second time for about 6 to 12 cycles using a sample-barcoded 5' primer and a J-beta primer mix. TCRdb passed the 5' RACE reads through MiXCR, listing each CDR3 protein once. The sample has 850,000 to 950,000 distinct CDR3 sequences, less than 35% seen once. V was clipped by 3 bases and J by 5 bases; unmatched bases: 7. CDR3 length: 16 amino acids. The germline CDR1 and CDR2 sequences are KGHSH and LQKENI. General study results and limits: Per million T cells, TCR beta diversity dropped roughly linearly as age increased.

V gene TRBV18 combines with J gene TRBJ2-3; 11 bases align to TRBD2. The sequence was obtained from a woman older than 75 in good health. Sequencing was done on a sample of blood. The CDR3 nucleotides read TGTGCCAGCTCACCCGCCTTAGCGGGGGGGAAAGATACGCAGTATTTT. It translates to CASSPALAGGKDTQYF.